Following are 12 T cell receptor beta chains from one sample sequenced in a study of memory CD4+ T cells and cytomegalovirus serostatus. Data came from immunoSEQ multiplex PCR; TCRdb stores just in-frame clones and leaves some out. The sample lists some 52,000 clones, around 82% occurring once. The sort gate was single viable CD3+CD4+CD8-CD45RO+ cells for memory CD4+ T cells. The sequenced material came from memory CD4+ T cells from blood. The receptors were sampled from an adult in good health and CMV-seronegative.

The chain carries TRBV14 and TRBJ2-4, with TRBD2 matching over 12 bases. The trim removed 0 bases at V and 6 bases at J, leaving 6 bases unmatched. The CDR3 has 17 residues. Germline-derived CDR1 and CDR2 are SGHDN and FVKESK. CDR3 region: CASSQDLPSGGGNIQYF. DNA of the CDR3: TGTGCCAGCAGCCAAGATCTCCCTAGCGGGGGGGGAAACATTCAGTACTTC.

This clone was detected only a few times. This chain connects TRBV12-5 to TRBJ1-1, with D hard to call. Deletions cut 6 bases from V and 0 bases from J, with 8 bases between. Germline V gene data show CDR1 as LGHNT and CDR2 as FRNRAP. The CDR3 is made up of 13 amino acids. The CDR3 DNA follows: TGTGCTAGTGGGAAGGTTATGAACACTGAAGCTTTCTTT. Encoded protein: CASGKVMNTEAFF.

This chain uses TRBV5-1 with TRBJ1-4; D gene uncertain. The germline CDR1 and CDR2 sequences are SGHRS and YFSETQ. The CDR3 sequence is 13 residues long. V was trimmed by 6 bases and J by 3 bases, leaving 9 bases between them. Here the CDR3 DNA reads TGCGCCAGCAAGCGCACAGCTAATGAAAAACTGTTTTTT. Protein sequence: CASKRTANEKLFF.

The chain recombines TRBV5-1 with TRBJ1-3, with TRBD1 matching over 7 bases. Germline CDR1 and CDR2: SGHRS and YFSETQ. The CDR3 contains 14 residues. V was pared by 4 bases and J by 1 base, with 2 bases of the junction left unmatched. CDR3: CASSIQGSGNTIYF. The CDR3 bases are TGCGCCAGCAGCATACAGGGGTCTGGAAACACCATATATTTT.

The chain recombines TRBV5-6 with TRBJ2-7; D is possibly TRBD1 (6 bases). Germline V gives CDR1 SGHDT, CDR2 YYEEEE. Trimming removed 4 bases at V and 0 bases at J, with 17 bases between. This CDR3 is built from 16 residues. CDR3 sequence (DNA): TGTGCCAGCAGCACGCTACCCCGGGACACCTCCTACGAGCAGTACTTC. Translated, it gives CASSTLPRDTSYEQYF.

The chain combines TRBV18 with TRBJ2-5, with D tentatively TRBD1 (6 bases). CDR1 KGHSH and CDR2 LQKENI come from the germline V gene. This CDR3 has 13 residues. V lost 5 bases to trimming and J lost 5 bases, with 12 bases between them. The CDR3 reads CASSGGSRETQYF. In nucleotides, the CDR3 is TGTGCCAGCTCAGGGGGCTCACGGGAGACCCAGTACTTC. The whole variable domain, filled in from reference TRBV18 and TRBJ2-5, reads NAGVMQNPRHLVRRRGQEARLRCSPMKGHSHVYWYRQLPEEGLKFMVYLQKENIIDESGMPKERFSAEFPKEGPSILRIQQVVRGDSAAYFCASSGGSRETQYFGPGTRLLVL.

The chain has TRBV7-9 and TRBJ2-5, with D possibly TRBD2 on 5 matching bases. The ends were cut back, 5 bases at V and 5 bases at J, with 12 bases in the middle. The germline V gene has CDR1 SEHNR and CDR2 FQNEAQ (reference sequence). CDR3 length equals 13 residues. The CDR3 bases are TGTGCCAGCAGCGCCGGGATGTGGGAGACCCAGTACTTC. Protein sequence: CASSAGMWETQYF.

The chain has TRBV6-5 and TRBJ1-4; 7 bases map to TRBD1. CDR3 length equals 14 residues. The V and J ends lost 6 bases and 7 bases, in that order; junction bases with no gene match: 8. Per the germline V gene, CDR1 is MNHEY and CDR2 is SVGAGI. The CDR3: CASSRDSTSEKLFF. CDR3 nucleotides: TGTGCCAGCAGCAGGGACAGCACGAGTGAAAAACTGTTTTTT.

The V and J genes are TRBV19 and TRBJ1-2; D unclear. Trimming took 8 bases from V and 4 from J, leaving 14 bases between them. Germline V gives CDR1 LNHDA, CDR2 SQIVND (reference sequence). This CDR3 region has 13 residues. The CDR3 reads CASPKPYPYGYTF. The CDR3 DNA reads as TGTGCCAGTCCTAAACCCTACCCCTATGGCTACACCTTC.

The chain links TRBV28 to TRBJ1-2; D possibly corresponds to TRBD1 (6 bases). Germline-derived CDR1 and CDR2 are MDHEN and SYDVKM. This CDR3 is built from 14 residues. Between the trimmed V and J ends, which lost 6 bases and 5 bases, there was a span of 16 bases. As DNA, the CDR3 is TGTGCCAGCAGCACGGCTCGGACAGTTTATGGCTACACCTTC. Amino acids: CASSTARTVYGYTF.

V usage is TRBV27 and J usage is TRBJ1-5; D ambiguous. The V end was cut by 6 bases, the J end by 1 base, with 4 bases between. Looked up from germline, CDR1 is MNHEY and CDR2 is SMNVEV (reference sequence). The CDR3 totals 12 residues. CDR3 nucleotide sequence: TGTGCCAGCAGGTGGAGCAATCAGCCCCAGCATTTT. Translation gives CASRWSNQPQHF.

The chain combines TRBV2 with TRBJ1-2; 7 positions agree with TRBD1. This CDR3 contains 12 residues. V gave up 10 bases and J gave up 0 bases; unmatched junction bases: 2. Germline CDR1 reads SNHLY; CDR2 reads FYNNEI. The CDR3, as DNA: TGTGCCACAGGGACAGCTAACTATGGCTACACCTTC. Its translation: CATGTANYGYTF. The variable domain in full, with the rest retrieved from reference TRBV2 and TRBJ1-2, is EPEVTQTPSHQVTQMGQEVILRCVPISNHLYFYWYRQILGQKVEFLVSFYNNEISEKSEIFDDQFSVERPDGSNFTLKIRSTKLEDSAMYFCATGTANYGYTFGSGTRLTVV.